The sample holds a few counts of the clone carrying this T cell receptor (beta chain). Per germline, CDR1 LGHDT and CDR2 YNNKEL (reference sequence). The CDR3 is 13 residues long. V dropped 8 bases and J dropped 7 bases, with 15 bases sitting between them. The data originate from a study of blood T cell repertoires in COVID-19. At the level of the study: The analysed material was cDNA or gDNA that came from T cells, B-cell-depleted T cells, or PBMCs.

Clones were read by immunoSEQ multiplex PCR, and TCRdb kept only the in-frame ones, dropping some. This sample carries over 35,000 clones, around nine tenths of them seen once, and the ten largest clones take 2.4%. The receptor was isolated from a human donor in a cohort sampled during active COVID-19. The V gene is TRBV3-1 (or the pseudogene TRBV3-2), the J gene TRBJ1-5, with unresolved D. Sequencing used peripheral blood. This CDR3 is CASWEGPGQPQHF. The CDR3 DNA sequence: TGTGCCAGCTGGGAGGGCCCGGGGCAGCCCCAGCATTTT.